The 10 T cell receptor beta chains reported below all come from one sample, sequenced in a study of identical twins. Via MiXCR, TCRdb re-called the 5' RACE reads, giving one row per CDR3 protein. The sample consists of roughly 200,000 distinct CDR3 sequences, more than 6.5% of them appearing once. This sample was also put to use in a study of yellow fever vaccine responses in identical twins.

The sample comprised memory (CD45RO+) T cells sorted from blood. These receptors originate from a woman under 30 in good health.

The table lists this clonotype with many counts. The V gene is TRBV20-1, the J gene TRBJ2-7; TRBD2 agrees at 12 bases. Losses at the gene ends were 6 bases for V and 6 bases for J; bases not matched to a gene: 9. The CDR3 is 14 residues long. The V gene's germline CDR1 is DFQATT and CDR2 SNEGSKA (reference sequence). The CDR3 loop is CSALKTSGRGEQYF. In DNA, the CDR3 is TGCAGTGCCCTCAAGACTAGCGGGAGAGGCGAGCAGTACTTC.

The sample holds a few counts of this clonotype. The V call is TRBV2, the J call TRBJ2-1; 11 bases are a match to TRBD2. Trimming took 3 bases from V and 7 from J; bases not matched to a gene: 11. The CDR3 has 17 amino acids. Germline V gene sequence: CDR1 SNHLY, CDR2 FYNNEI. The chain's CDR3 is CASSEPSGRSSGNEQFF. CDR3 DNA: TGTGCCAGCAGTGAGCCTAGCGGGAGGTCCTCGGGGAATGAGCAGTTCTTC.

Ten or more counts support this clonotype. The V call is TRBV20-1, the J call TRBJ1-1; 7 bases are a match to TRBD1. This CDR3 spans 13 amino acids. The J segment lost 5 bases and the V segment lost 2 bases, leaving 5 bases of the junction unmatched. Germline CDR1 is DFQATT and CDR2 is SNEGSKA (reference sequence). The CDR3 sequence: CSARQGVGTEAFF. In nucleotides, the CDR3 is TGCAGTGCTAGACAGGGGGTCGGAACTGAAGCTTTCTTT.

This clonotype was seen a few times. This CDR3 is CATIVQGSYEQYF. CDR3 coding DNA: TGTGCCACCATTGTCCAGGGCTCCTACGAGCAGTACTTC. The chain couples TRBV24-1 to TRBJ2-7, with D possibly being TRBD1 (5 bases). CDR1 is KGHDR and CDR2 is SFDVKD in the germline V gene. The CDR3 has 13 amino acids. The V gene lost 8 bases and the J gene lost 0 bases, with 10 bases spanning the gap.

The V call is TRBV9, the J call TRBJ1-4; D is uncertain. Germline V gene data show CDR1 as SGDLS and CDR2 as YYNGEE. V shed 0 bases and J shed 3 bases, with 9 bases lying between them. The CDR3 totals 15 residues. In nucleotides, the CDR3 is TGTGCCAGCAGCGTAGGGGGTTCTCCTAATGAAAAACTGTTTTTT. Translating gives CASSVGGSPNEKLFF.

At least ten counts were recorded for this clonotype. The chain employs TRBV2 and TRBJ1-3, with D uncertain. V gave up 4 bases and J gave up 2 bases, with 9 bases separating them. From germline, CDR1 is SNHLY and CDR2 FYNNEI. The CDR3 consists of 14 residues. This CDR3 reads CASSAEGAGNTIYF. The CDR3 DNA follows: TGTGCCAGCAGTGCTGAGGGTGCTGGAAACACCATATATTTT. Full variable domain (outside the CDR3, taken from reference TRBV2 and TRBJ1-3): EPEVTQTPSHQVTQMGQEVILRCVPISNHLYFYWYRQILGQKVEFLVSFYNNEISEKSEIFDDQFSVERPDGSNFTLKIRSTKLEDSAMYFCASSAEGAGNTIYFGEGSWLTVV.

Many counts were recorded for this clonotype. The V and J genes are TRBV12-3 or TRBV12-4 and TRBJ1-5; D possibly corresponds to TRBD1 (5 bases). The CDR3 consists of 16 residues. Trimming pared 6 bases from V and 2 bases from J, leaving 17 bases between. In nucleotides, the CDR3 is TGTGCCAGCAGGCATAATGACCGCAGGGGCAATCAGCCCCAGCATTTT. This sequence encodes CASRHNDRRGNQPQHF.

V usage is TRBV4-3 and J usage is TRBJ2-7; D possibly corresponds to TRBD1 (5 bases). The CDR3 runs to 15 residues. V lost 0 bases to trimming and J lost 4 bases, with 13 bases between them. From germline, CDR1 is LGHNA and CDR2 YSLEER. CDR3 in amino acids: CASSQDWGAVYEQYF. In DNA, the CDR3 is TGCGCCAGCAGCCAAGACTGGGGCGCGGTATACGAGCAGTACTTC.

This clonotype was counted a few times. The rearrangement joins TRBV30 to TRBJ1-1; 9 bases fit TRBD1. The CDR3 has 13 residues. Unmatched junction bases numbered 6, after V lost 2 bases and J lost 8 bases. From germline, CDR1 is GTSNPN and CDR2 SVGIG (reference sequence). The CDR3 DNA is TGTGCCTGGAGTATCGGGACAGGGAGGGAAGCTTTCTTT. It yields the protein CAWSIGTGREAFF.

The rearrangement uses TRBV28 and TRBJ2-1; D call uncertain. Germline CDR1 reads MDHEN; CDR2 reads SYDVKM. Trimming pared 6 bases from V and 13 bases from J, leaving 13 bases between. CDR3 length: 11 amino acids. CDR3: CASSLTMEQFF. CDR3 bases: TGTGCCAGCAGCCTAACGATGGAACAGTTCTTC.